A single sample gave rise to the 30 T cell receptor beta chains below, sequenced in a study of siplizumab effects on memory and regulatory T cells. Sequenced by immunoSEQ multiplex PCR; TCRdb stores in-frame clones only, minus some. This repertoire shows over 100,000 clones, roughly 92% found once; its top ten account for approximately 1.2%. Sequenced sample: CD4+ T cells sorted from blood. These receptors were collected from a human donor in good health.

The chain has TRBV28 and TRBJ2-7; D not resolved. Trimming left V 7 bases short and J 2 bases short, with 15 bases between. CDR1 MDHEN and CDR2 SYDVKM come from the germline V gene. CDR3 length: 14 residues. The CDR3 region is CASTVAGVAYEQYF. The DNA for the CDR3 is TGTGCCAGCACCGTAGCTGGGGTAGCCTACGAGCAGTACTTC.

V gene TRBV7-2 combines with J gene TRBJ2-3; D may be TRBD2 (5 bases). The CDR3 consists of 15 residues. V was cut by 1 base and J by 2 bases, with 10 bases left in between. CDR1 is SGHTA and CDR2 is FQGNSA in the germline V gene. The CDR3 DNA follows: TGTGCCAGCAGCTTAGAGGTGGGAGCCACAGATACGCAGTATTTT. Protein: CASSLEVGATDTQYF.

This chain joins TRBV5-1 and TRBJ2-7; 7 positions agree with TRBD2. The CDR3 loop spans 16 amino acids. The junction had 15 bases not matched to a gene; V was cut back by 7 bases and J by 2 bases. Germline V gene data show CDR1 as SGHRS and CDR2 as YFSETQ. The CDR3 coding sequence is TGCGCCAGCTGGCAGGGAAACCCGGGACTACCCTACGAGCAGTACTTC. Protein sequence: CASWQGNPGLPYEQYF.

The rearrangement joins TRBV11-2 to TRBJ1-2; D uncertain. Trimming pared 0 bases from V and 4 bases from J, leaving 3 bases between. CDR1 is SGHAT and CDR2 is FQNNGV in the germline V gene. This CDR3 contains 12 residues. CDR3 nucleotides: TGTGCCAGCAGCTTAGACGTCTATGGCTACACCTTC. As protein: CASSLDVYGYTF.

This chain links TRBV30 with TRBJ1-2; D perhaps matches TRBD1 (6 bases). V lost 3 bases to trimming and J lost 4 bases, with 12 bases between them. The length of the CDR3 is 13 residues. Germline-derived CDR1 and CDR2 are GTSNPN and SVGIG (reference sequence). The CDR3 DNA reads TGTGCCTGGAGCGGACAGTCCCCCTATGGCTACACCTTC. Translated, it gives CAWSGQSPYGYTF.

The genes are TRBV9 and TRBJ1-4, with TRBD1 matching 7 bases. Germline CDR1 is SGDLS and CDR2 is YYNGEE. CDR3 length equals 14 residues. V trimming: 4 bases; J trimming: 4 bases; junction bases outside the gene matches: 4. CDR3 in DNA: TGTGCCAGCAGCCAGGGACAGATTAATGAAAAACTGTTTTTT. It codes for CASSQGQINEKLFF. Drawing the rest from reference TRBV9 and TRBJ1-4, the complete variable domain is DSGVTQTPKHLITATGQRVTLRCSPRSGDLSVYWYQQSLDQGLQFLIQYYNGEERAKGNILERFSAQQFPDLHSELNLSSLELGDSALYFCASSQGQINEKLFFGSGTQLSVL.

The J gene is TRBJ1-2, the V gene TRBV7-3; the D is unclear. From germline, CDR1 is SGHTA and CDR2 FQGTGA. The V gene lost 1 base and the J gene lost 7 bases, with 10 bases spanning the gap. The CDR3 contains 13 residues. The CDR3 region is CASSLIPGGGYTF. The DNA of the CDR3 is TGTGCCAGCAGCTTAATCCCGGGTGGTGGCTACACCTTC.

The chain carries TRBV4-2 and TRBJ2-7; D unclear. CDR1 is LGHNA, CDR2 YNFKEQ, per germline. The CDR3 sequence is 13 residues long. Trimming took off 1 base at V and 5 bases at J, with 9 bases between the two ends. This CDR3 reads CASSQVNGNEQYF. The CDR3 DNA follows: TGTGCCAGCAGCCAAGTGAACGGCAACGAGCAGTACTTC.

This clone was seen more than once but under ten times. V and J are TRBV7-9 and TRBJ1-1; tentatively, D is TRBD1 (5 bases). V lost 4 bases, J lost 1 base, and 13 bases lay in between. CDR1 and CDR2 from the germline V gene are SEHNR and FQNEAQ (reference sequence). This CDR3 has 15 residues. The DNA for the CDR3 is TGTGCCAGCAGCTCCAACTTAGGACAGAACACTGAAGCTTTCTTT. Residues: CASSSNLGQNTEAFF.

Here the CDR3 reads CASSLASTGALTGELFF. The CDR3 bases are TGCGCCAGCAGCTTGGCCTCGACAGGGGCCCTCACCGGGGAGCTGTTTTTT. This rearrangement joins TRBV5-1 to TRBJ2-2; TRBD1 aligns across 8 bases. The germline V gene encodes CDR1 SGHRS and CDR2 YFSETQ. The ends lost 0 bases at V and 4 bases at J; junction bases unmatched: 8. CDR3 length: 17 amino acids.

The chain is built from TRBV30 and TRBJ1-5; no clear D gene. CDR3 size: 15 residues. From germline, CDR1 is GTSNPN and CDR2 SVGIG (reference sequence). V was cut by 0 bases and J by 1 base, with 10 bases left in between. CDR3 nucleotide sequence: TGTGCCTGGAGTGTAAGTTCCGTAAGCAATCAGCCCCAGCATTTT. This encodes CAWSVSSVSNQPQHF.

The rearrangement links TRBV15 to TRBJ2-3, with D unresolved. Trimming removed 3 bases from V and 4 bases from J, with 20 bases in between. The CDR3 contains 17 residues. Germline V gene sequence: CDR1 LNHNV, CDR2 YYDKDF (reference sequence). CDR3 DNA sequence: TGTGCCACCAGCAGGGACGCGGTTGGTGCCGCGGCAGATACGCAGTATTTT. Its protein product is CATSRDAVGAAADTQYF. Using reference TRBV15 and TRBJ2-3 for the parts outside the CDR3, the full variable domain is DAMVIQNPRYQVTQFGKPVTLSCSQTLNHNVMYWYQQKSSQAPKLLFHYYDKDFNNEADTPDNFQSRRPNTSFCFLDIRSPGLGDTAMYLCATSRDAVGAAADTQYFGPGTRLTVL.

The gene calls are TRBV19 and TRBJ2-2, with D perhaps given as TRBD1 or TRBD2 (6 bases each). Trimming shortened V by 4 bases and J by 3 bases, and 15 bases separated the two germline ends. In germline, CDR1 is LNHDA, CDR2 SQIVND (reference sequence). CDR3 length equals 16 residues. In nucleotides, the CDR3 is TGTGCCAGTAGTACCCTAGGGGGGTTTGACACCGGGGAGCTGTTTTTT. The encoded protein is CASSTLGGFDTGELFF. The variable domain in full, with the rest retrieved from reference TRBV19 and TRBJ2-2, is DGGITQSPKYLFRKEGQNVTLSCEQNLNHDAMYWYRQDPGQGLRLIYYSQIVNDFQKGDIAEGYSVSREKKESFPLTVTSAQKNPTAFYLCASSTLGGFDTGELFFGEGSRLTVL.

This chain joins TRBV2 and TRBJ1-5, with 9 bases matching TRBD1. Germline CDR1 SNHLY, CDR2 FYNNEI. Trimming cost V 5 bases and J 5 bases; bases outside gene matches: 1. The CDR3 covers 13 residues. The CDR3 loop is CASSRTGDQPQHF. The CDR3, as DNA: TGTGCCAGCAGTCGGACAGGGGATCAGCCCCAGCATTTT.

V is TRBV5-1 and J is TRBJ2-7; D remains unclear. Germline CDR1 SGHRS, CDR2 YFSETQ. The CDR3 has 13 residues. V lost 1 base and J 2 bases, leaving 7 bases between the germline ends. The CDR3 DNA is TGCGCCAGCAGCTTGTCGGGCCCCTACGAGCAGTACTTC. Translating gives CASSLSGPYEQYF.

This clone has a single count. The CDR3 reads CASSINREKLFF. In nucleotides, the CDR3 is TGTGCCAGTAGTATAAACAGGGAAAAACTGTTTTTT. The V and J genes are TRBV19 and TRBJ1-4, with D perhaps TRBD1 (5 bases). Trimming took 2 bases from V and 8 from J, leaving 6 bases between them. This CDR3 spans 12 amino acids. In germline, CDR1 is LNHDA, CDR2 SQIVND (reference sequence). Combining the CDR3 with reference TRBV19 and TRBJ1-4 gives the whole variable domain DGGITQSPKYLFRKEGQNVTLSCEQNLNHDAMYWYRQDPGQGLRLIYYSQIVNDFQKGDIAEGYSVSREKKESFPLTVTSAQKNPTAFYLCASSINREKLFFGSGTQLSVL.

This clone was recorded only once. This chain joins TRBV28 and TRBJ2-1, with 13 bases that match TRBD2. The CDR3 is made up of 19 amino acids. The J segment lost 4 bases and the V segment lost 8 bases, leaving 17 bases of the junction unmatched. Germline V gene sequence: CDR1 MDHEN, CDR2 SYDVKM. CDR3: CASRGPGLAGRGLYNEQFF. CDR3 coding DNA: TGTGCCAGCCGGGGACCGGGACTAGCGGGGAGGGGTCTATACAATGAGCAGTTCTTC. The complete variable domain, with remaining parts taken from reference TRBV28 and TRBJ2-1, reads DVKVTQSSRYLVKRTGEKVFLECVQDMDHENMFWYRQDPGLGLRLIYFSYDVKMKEKGDIPEGYSVSREKKERFSLILESASTNQTSMYLCASRGPGLAGRGLYNEQFFGPGTRLTVL.

The chain is built from TRBV6-6 and TRBJ1-5, with D perhaps TRBD1 (5 bases). Trimming pared 2 bases from V and 6 bases from J, leaving 11 bases between. Germline-derived CDR1 and CDR2 are MNHNY and SVGAGI (reference sequence). The CDR3 is made up of 14 amino acids. CDR3 residues: CASSYVSGAQPQHF. For the CDR3, the DNA is TGTGCCAGCAGTTACGTGTCTGGGGCTCAGCCCCAGCATTTT.

V is TRBV15 and J is TRBJ1-2; D is unresolved. The CDR3 runs to 16 residues. Trimming shortened V by 5 bases and J by 6 bases, and 22 bases separated the two germline ends. Germline CDR1 reads LNHNV; CDR2 reads YYDKDF (reference sequence). Here the CDR3 reads CATSRLGQATTNGYTF. The CDR3 bases are TGTGCCACCAGCCGTCTCGGGCAGGCCACAACTAATGGCTACACCTTC. Full variable domain (rest looked up from reference TRBV15 and TRBJ1-2): DAMVIQNPRYQVTQFGKPVTLSCSQTLNHNVMYWYQQKSSQAPKLLFHYYDKDFNNEADTPDNFQSRRPNTSFCFLDIRSPGLGDTAMYLCATSRLGQATTNGYTFGSGTRLTVV.

Only a few counts were recorded for this clone. At the DNA level, this CDR3 is encoded by other sequences in the same sample as well. The chain recombines TRBV7-7 with TRBJ2-3, with D perhaps matching TRBD2 (5 bases). Germline V gene data show CDR1 as SSHAT and CDR2 as FNYEAQ (reference sequence). V was shortened by 0 bases and J by 5 bases, with 12 bases between the two germline ends. The CDR3 totals 15 residues. The CDR3 protein is CASSLAGAGGDTQYF. As DNA, the CDR3 is TGTGCCAGCAGCTTAGCGGGAGCTGGCGGAGATACGCAGTATTTT.

V is TRBV7-9 and J is TRBJ2-5; D is unclear. CDR1 and CDR2 from the germline V gene are SEHNR and FQNEAQ (reference sequence). V lost 5 bases and J 4 bases, leaving 14 bases between the germline ends. The CDR3 is 14 amino acids. The CDR3 DNA follows: TGTGCCAGCAGCCCACTGCAGGTAGGAGAGACCCAGTACTTC. It translates to CASSPLQVGETQYF.

Comments on this clone: One end of the junction fails to match germline, which may point to a read error. This chain connects TRBV27 to TRBJ2-7; 9 nucleotides align to TRBD2. This CDR3 region has 14 residues. Germline lookup yields CDR1 MNHEY and CDR2 SMNVEV (reference sequence). The CDR3 protein is CATGKAGGPLVWEF. In DNA, the CDR3 is TGTGCCACCGGGAAAGCGGGAGGCCCTTTAGTGTGGGAATTC.

The chain has TRBV5-1 and TRBJ2-1; 10 positions match TRBD2. The germline V gene encodes CDR1 SGHRS and CDR2 YFSETQ. After removal of 0 bases from V and 5 bases from J, the junction contained 14 bases not matched to a gene. The CDR3 is 19 amino acids. The CDR3 DNA is TGCGCCAGCAGCTTGGAGCTAGCGGGAGTTCGGTCGAAAAACAATGAGCAGTTCTTC. Translating gives CASSLELAGVRSKNNEQFF.

The chain has TRBV27 and TRBJ2-5; 7 nucleotides line up with TRBD1. The CDR3 has 12 amino acids. V was pared by 7 bases and J by 4 bases, with 3 bases of the junction left unmatched. CDR1 is MNHEY and CDR2 is SMNVEV in the germline V gene (reference sequence). CDR3 protein: CASTGTVETQYF. Written as DNA, the CDR3 is TGTGCCAGCACTGGGACAGTAGAGACCCAGTACTTC.

This chain uses TRBV18 with TRBJ1-2; 9 nucleotides match TRBD1. Germline-derived CDR1 and CDR2 are KGHSH and LQKENI. The CDR3 sequence is 14 residues long. V lost 10 bases and J lost 8; bases outside the gene matches: 14. CDR3 region: CATSEGGTGNGYTF. The CDR3 DNA is TGTGCCACCTCCGAGGGTGGGACAGGGAACGGCTACACCTTC.

The V call is TRBV10-3, the J call TRBJ1-2; D ambiguous. Trimming left V 3 bases short and J 2 bases short, with 10 bases between. This CDR3 region has 14 residues. Germline assignment: CDR1 ENHRY and CDR2 SYGVKD. The CDR3 region has the DNA TGTGCCATCAGTGAAACGGCAGGAAACTATGGCTACACCTTC. Translation: CAISETAGNYGYTF.

The chain is built from TRBV10-3 and TRBJ1-1; 12 positions agree with TRBD1. V shed 5 bases, J shed 1 base, and the junction held 11 bases outside the gene matches. There are 18 residues in the CDR3. Germline V gene data show CDR1 as ENHRY and CDR2 as SYGVKD. The CDR3 here is CAISKAGTGGDRNTEAFF. CDR3 in DNA: TGTGCCATCAGTAAGGCTGGGACAGGGGGCGACCGGAACACTGAAGCTTTCTTT.

V usage is TRBV28 and J usage is TRBJ2-2, with D hard to call. Germline lookup yields CDR1 MDHEN and CDR2 SYDVKM. The CDR3 is made up of 15 amino acids. Trimming took 5 bases from V and 7 from J, leaving 17 bases between them. CDR3 loop: CASSVDLGAGGELFF. The CDR3 region has the DNA TGTGCCAGCAGTGTCGACTTGGGCGCCGGCGGGGAGCTGTTTTTT.

The chain uses TRBV6-6 and TRBJ1-2; TRBD1 might be the D (6 bases). V gave up 6 bases and J gave up 4 bases, with 12 bases separating them. CDR1 and CDR2 from the germline V gene are MNHNY and SVGAGI (reference sequence). The CDR3 extends over 13 amino acids. The CDR3 coding sequence is TGTGCCAGCAGGGTACGGGACACCTATGGCTACACCTTC. It encodes CASRVRDTYGYTF.

The rearrangement uses TRBV4-2 and TRBJ1-4; D is ambiguous. CDR3 length: 15 residues. The V gene's germline CDR1 is LGHNA and CDR2 YNFKEQ. V lost 7 bases to trimming and J lost 1 base, with 13 bases between them. DNA for the CDR3: TGTGCCAGCACCCGAGAGGAGGGAACTAATGAAAAACTGTTTTTT. Amino acids: CASTREEGTNEKLFF.